The next 4 T cell receptor beta chains were all read from a single sample in a study of blood T cells in healthy people across ages (dated by TCRdb to 2014 to 2015). Library method: 5' RACE. Sequencing was carried out with an Illumina HiSeq 2500. A second PCR of roughly 7 to 12 cycles was run with a J-beta primer mix and a sample-barcoded 5' primer. Using fastp at Q25 and MiXCR, TCRdb reprocessed the public reads and kept productive beta chains. Rows matching on CDR3 protein sequence are summarized as one entry with the most common DNA and genes. This sample holds approximately 850,000 distinct CDR3 sequences; more than 45% were observed only once. The ten biggest clones cover approximately 23% of the sample. Sequencing used blood. The receptors here all came from a man aged 25 to 40 in good health.

The chain couples TRBV7-2 to TRBJ2-1; perhaps TRBD2 as D (6 bases). The germline V gene encodes CDR1 SGHTA and CDR2 FQGNSA. The CDR3 consists of 14 residues. The V gene lost 2 bases and the J gene lost 8 bases, with 13 bases spanning the gap. The CDR3 region has the DNA TGTGCCAGCAGCTTAAGGTCGTCGGGGGATGAGCAGTTCTTC. Translation: CASSLRSSGDEQFF. The full variable domain, its missing parts supplied by reference TRBV7-2 and TRBJ2-1, is GAGVSQSPSNKVTEKGKDVELRCDPISGHTALYWYRQSLGQGLEFLIYFQGNSAPDKSGLPSDRFSAERTGGSVSTLTIQRTQQEDSAVYLCASSLRSSGDEQFFGPGTRLTVL.

The chain uses TRBV5-6 and TRBJ2-5, with 8 bases lining up with TRBD1. CDR1 and CDR2 from the germline V gene are SGHDT and YYEEEE. The CDR3 totals 16 residues. The V and J ends lost 6 bases and 4 bases, in that order; junction bases with no gene match: 14. The CDR3 reads CASNEKHVRGLETQYF. The CDR3 DNA sequence: TGTGCCAGCAACGAGAAACATGTCAGGGGGCTAGAGACCCAGTACTTC.

This clonotype appeared a single time. CDR3 amino acids: CASSLLAGGIGNEQFF. In DNA, the CDR3 is TGTGCCAGCAGCCTCCTAGCGGGAGGAATAGGGAATGAGCAGTTCTTC. The chain joins TRBV6-5 to TRBJ2-1; 11 bases fit TRBD2. From germline, CDR1 is MNHEY and CDR2 SVGAGI. This CDR3 region has 16 residues. V dropped 6 bases and J dropped 7; count of bases not matched to a gene: 11.

V and J are TRBV20-1 and TRBJ2-7, with D perhaps matching TRBD2 (6 bases). The CDR3 loop spans 16 amino acids. Deletions cut 2 bases from V and 7 bases from J, with 24 bases between. Germline V lookup: CDR1 DFQATT, CDR2 SNEGSKA (reference sequence). DNA of the CDR3: TGCAGTGCTAGACCTCCTGAGGGACTCCTGGAGAAGGAGCAGTACTTC. It translates to CSARPPEGLLEKEQYF.